This TCR beta chain is drawn from a study of OX40 agonist ivuxolimab in advanced cancers. Study background: From roughly 20 to 85 years was the age range, with a mean of 60 years, and around 80% were male.

TCRdb's table, derived via immunoSEQ multiplex PCR, lists solely in-frame clones and lacks some. Among about 48,000 clones listed, more than 80% were seen once. Germline CDR1 SNHLY, CDR2 FYNNEI. Between the trimmed V and J ends, which lost 7 bases and 2 bases, there was a span of 7 bases. The CDR3 is 12 residues long. The material sequenced was CD4+ or CD8+ T cells sorted from blood, taken in a trial of the OX40 agonist ivuxolimab. This chain connects TRBV2 to TRBJ2-3, with D unclear. The clonotype comes from an adult with an advanced solid tumor such as melanoma, head and neck, liver or kidney cancer. The CDR3 coding sequence is TGTGCCAGCAATTTCGCCACAGATACGCAGTATTTT. Its protein is CASNFATDTQYF.